Listed below are T cell receptor beta chains from one sample, sequenced in a study of OX40 agonist ivuxolimab in advanced cancers. Measured with immunoSEQ multiplex PCR; TCRdb has only the in-frame clones, and not every one. The sample yields 75,000 to 100,000 clones, about 93% seen once. This material consisted of CD4+ or CD8+ T cells sorted from blood, taken in a trial of the OX40 agonist ivuxolimab. The receptors stem from an adult with an advanced solid tumor such as melanoma, head and neck, liver or kidney cancer. Each CDR3 is given with its conserved first and last residue. Each record gives: clone size, V gene, D gene, J gene, CDR3 protein, CDR3 DNA. The D gene is left open where the match is weak. Rows may omit the clone size; those that give it use once, few, many or a size class.

size: .
V: TRBV6-1
D: TRBD1
J: TRBJ1-1
CDR3: CASSGDRPGSFF
DNA: TGTGCCAGCAGTGGGGACAGACCCGGCTCTTTCTTT

size: .
V: TRBV28
D: TRBD1
J: TRBJ2-7
CDR3: CASSPPPGQGGSYEQYF
DNA: TGTGCCAGCAGTCCTCCGCCGGGACAGGGGGGCTCCTACGAGCAGTACTTC

size: .
V: TRBV4-1
D: .
J: TRBJ1-2
CDR3: CASSQDPVIYGYTF
DNA: TGCGCCAGCAGCCAAGATCCGGTAATCTATGGCTACACCTTC

size: .
V: TRBV4-2
D: TRBD2
J: TRBJ2-6
CDR3: CASSPGLAVDGANVLTF
DNA: TGTGCCAGCAGCCCAGGACTAGCGGTGGATGGGGCCAACGTCCTGACTTTC

size: once
V: TRBV29-1
D: TRBD2
J: TRBJ2-2
CDR3: CSVGVAGDTGELFF
DNA: TGCAGCGTTGGGGTAGCGGGAGACACCGGGGAGCTGTTTTTT

size: .
V: TRBV30
D: .
J: TRBJ1-1
CDR3: CAWSKGVTEAFF
DNA: TGTGCCTGGAGTAAAGGGGTTACTGAAGCTTTCTTT

size: .
V: TRBV11-3
D: TRBD2
J: TRBJ2-5
CDR3: CASSSLLAGERETQYF
DNA: TGTGCCAGCAGCTCGTTACTAGCGGGAGAACGTGAGACCCAGTACTTC

size: .
V: TRBV21-1
D: .
J: TRBJ2-4
CDR3: CAAEENIQYF
DNA: TGTGCCGCAGAGGAAAACATTCAGTACTTC

size: .
V: TRBV7-7
D: .
J: TRBJ2-1
CDR3: CASSPSQEGEQFF
DNA: TGTGCTAGCAGCCCTAGCCAGGAGGGTGAGCAGTTCTTC

size: .
V: TRBV7-2
D: .
J: TRBJ1-3
CDR3: CASSLDGSGNTIYF
DNA: TGTGCCAGCAGCTTAGACGGGTCTGGAAACACCATATATTTT

size: .
V: TRBV19
D: .
J: TRBJ2-1
CDR3: CASRPGRGDEQFF
DNA: TGTGCCAGTAGACCGGGGCGAGGGGATGAGCAGTTCTTC

size: .
V: TRBV11-3
D: .
J: TRBJ1-3
CDR3: CASSLTGPGNTIYF
DNA: TGTGCCAGCAGCCTAACAGGGCCTGGAAACACCATATATTTT

size: .
V: TRBV12-5
D: TRBD1
J: TRBJ1-5
CDR3: CASGSTAGGTGISQPQHF
DNA: TGTGCTAGTGGTTCGACCGCGGGGGGGACAGGAATTTCTCAGCCCCAGCATTTT

size: .
V: TRBV7-6
D: TRBD2
J: TRBJ2-7
CDR3: CASSFEPSGRAGEQYF
DNA: TGTGCCAGCAGCTTCGAACCTAGCGGGAGGGCCGGGGAGCAGTACTTC

size: .
V: TRBV9
D: .
J: TRBJ2-3
CDR3: CASSPQGGRGSTDTQYF
DNA: TGTGCCAGCAGCCCCCAAGGAGGGAGAGGTAGCACAGATACGCAGTATTTT

size: .
V: TRBV4-3
D: .
J: TRBJ2-1
CDR3: CASSQPNMVNNEQFF
DNA: TGCGCCAGCAGCCAGCCCAATATGGTAAACAATGAGCAGTTCTTC

size: .
V: TRBV10-3
D: TRBD1
J: TRBJ2-4
CDR3: CAISPGQGVHIQYF
DNA: TGTGCCATCAGCCCGGGACAGGGAGTGCACATTCAGTACTTC

size: .
V: TRBV29-1
D: .
J: TRBJ2-7
CDR3: CSVRQAYEQYF
DNA: TGCAGCGTTCGACAGGCCTACGAGCAGTACTTC

size: .
V: TRBV27
D: TRBD2
J: TRBJ2-1
CDR3: CASRPNSLAGGGQFF
DNA: TGTGCCAGCAGGCCTAACTCTCTAGCGGGAGGGGGTCAGTTCTTC

size: .
V: TRBV7-2
D: .
J: TRBJ2-1
CDR3: CASSLQLGMNEQFF
DNA: TGTGCCAGCAGCCTGCAGTTAGGGATGAATGAGCAGTTCTTC

size: .
V: TRBV19
D: .
J: TRBJ1-1
CDR3: CASSTGGVPGEAFF
DNA: TGTGCCAGTAGTACGGGAGGGGTTCCGGGAGAAGCTTTCTTT

size: .
V: TRBV9
D: .
J: TRBJ2-7
CDR3: CASAGASASYEQYF
DNA: TGTGCCAGTGCCGGGGCTAGCGCCTCCTACGAGCAGTACTTC

size: .
V: TRBV7-3
D: TRBD1
J: TRBJ2-7
CDR3: CASSLNPGTGQNEQYF
DNA: TGTGCCAGCAGCTTAAATCCCGGGACAGGGCAGAACGAGCAGTACTTC

size: .
V: TRBV19
D: .
J: TRBJ2-7
CDR3: CASSIGGDSSYEQYF
DNA: TGTGCCAGTAGTATAGGGGGGGATAGCTCCTACGAGCAGTACTTC

size: .
V: TRBV5-4
D: .
J: TRBJ2-5
CDR3: CASSLEIPGETQYF
DNA: TGTGCCAGCAGCTTGGAAATTCCGGGGGAGACCCAGTACTTC